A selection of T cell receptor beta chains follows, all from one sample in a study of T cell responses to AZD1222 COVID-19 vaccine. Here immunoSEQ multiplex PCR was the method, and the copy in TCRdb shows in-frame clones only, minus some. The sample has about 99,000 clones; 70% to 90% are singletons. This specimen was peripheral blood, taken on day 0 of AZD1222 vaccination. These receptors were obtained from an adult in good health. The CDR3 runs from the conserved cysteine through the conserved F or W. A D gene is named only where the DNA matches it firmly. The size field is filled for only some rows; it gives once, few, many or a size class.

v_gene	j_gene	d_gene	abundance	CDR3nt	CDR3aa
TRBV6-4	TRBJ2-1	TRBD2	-	TGTGCCAGCAGTTCCTTTACTAGCGGGGACTACAATGAGCAGTTCTTC	CASSSFTSGDYNEQFF
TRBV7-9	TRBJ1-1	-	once	TGTGCCAGCAGCCACGGTCCGGTCCAGGGCACTGAAGCTTTCTTT	CASSHGPVQGTEAFF
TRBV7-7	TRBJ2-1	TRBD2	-	TGTGCTAGCAGCCCAAGGACTAGCGGGGGCCGGAGCTCCTACAATGAGCAGTTCTTC	CASSPRTSGGRSSYNEQFF
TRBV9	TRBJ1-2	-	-	TGTGCCAGCAGCGTAGCTCTCCTGGTCGGGACCTTTGGCTACACCTTC	CASSVALLVGTFGYTF
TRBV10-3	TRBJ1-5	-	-	TGTGCCATCAGTGAGTCGATTGCAGGGTTGCAGCCCCAGCATTTT	CAISESIAGLQPQHF
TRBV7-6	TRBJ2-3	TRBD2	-	TGTGCCAGCAGCCCCGACGGGGGGTCGGATACGCAGTATTTT	CASSPDGGSDTQYF
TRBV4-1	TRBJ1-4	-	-	TGCGCCAGCAGCCGATTCGACGGGACCGTCAATGAAAAACTGTTTTTT	CASSRFDGTVNEKLFF
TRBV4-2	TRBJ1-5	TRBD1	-	TGTGCCAGCAGCCAAGGTGCTGGACAGGAAGCGAATCAGCCCCAGCATTTT	CASSQGAGQEANQPQHF
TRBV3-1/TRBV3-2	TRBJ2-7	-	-	TGTGCCAGCAGCCATAGCGGACCCTACGAGCAGTACTTC	CASSHSGPYEQYF
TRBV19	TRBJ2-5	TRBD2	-	TGTGCCAGTAGAGCAGGGAGCGGGGTGGAAGAGACCCAGTACTTC	CASRAGSGVEETQYF
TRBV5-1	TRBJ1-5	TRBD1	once	TGCGCCAGCAGCCCAGAGACAGGGTCAAATCAGCCCCAGCATTTT	CASSPETGSNQPQHF
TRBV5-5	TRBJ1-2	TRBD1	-	TGTGCCAGCAGTCTGACAGGGGGTAACTATGGCTACACCTTC	CASSLTGGNYGYTF
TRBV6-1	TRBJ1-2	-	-	TGTGCCAGCAGTGAAAAAGGGACTTTCTATGGCTACACCTTC	CASSEKGTFYGYTF
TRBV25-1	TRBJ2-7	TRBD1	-	TGTGCCAGCAGTACGCGGGACAGGGGCCCCTACGAGCAGTACTTC	CASSTRDRGPYEQYF
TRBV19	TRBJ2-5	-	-	TGTGCCAGTAGAAGCCAAGAGACCCAGTACTTC	CASRSQETQYF
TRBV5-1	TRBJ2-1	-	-	TGCGCCAGCAGCTTGAGTGGATGGAATGAGCAGTTCTTC	CASSLSGWNEQFF
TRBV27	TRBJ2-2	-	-	TGTGCCAGCAGTCTGATTACCGGGGAGCTGTTTTTT	CASSLITGELFF
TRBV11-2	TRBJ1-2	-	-	TGTGCCAGCAGCTCCCCCGGGGCGACGTTGAACTATGGCTACACCTTC	CASSSPGATLNYGYTF
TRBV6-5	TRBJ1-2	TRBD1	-	TGTGCCAGCGGAGGGAGGGGGCAGAACTATGGCTACACCTTC	CASGGRGQNYGYTF
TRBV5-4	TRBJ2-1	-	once	TGTGCCAGCAGCTTGGGCCGACCCCCCGAGGGGAATGAGCAGTTCTTC	CASSLGRPPEGNEQFF
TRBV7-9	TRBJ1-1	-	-	TGTGCCAGCAGCTTAATATCATTGAACACTGAAGCTTTCTTT	CASSLISLNTEAFF
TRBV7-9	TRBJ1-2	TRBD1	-	TGTGCCAGCAGCCCCGGACAGGGAGAAATTAACTATGGCTACACCTTC	CASSPGQGEINYGYTF
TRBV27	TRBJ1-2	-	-	TGTGCCAGCCTGGGCCCTGCGGGGGGCTACACCTTC	CASLGPAGGYTF
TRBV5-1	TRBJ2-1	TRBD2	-	TGTGCCAGCAGCACCGGACTAGCGGGGTCCTACAATGAGCAGTTCTTC	CASSTGLAGSYNEQFF
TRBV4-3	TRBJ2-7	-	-	TGCGCCAGCAGCCAAGGGAGAGGGGCTCAGGACGAGCAGTACTTC	CASSQGRGAQDEQYF
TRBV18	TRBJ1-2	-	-	TGTGCCAGCTCACCCGACGGGAACTATGGCTACACCTTC	CASSPDGNYGYTF
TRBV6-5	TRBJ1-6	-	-	TGTGCCAGCAGTTTGGCAGACTATAATTCACCCCTCCACTTT	CASSLADYNSPLHF
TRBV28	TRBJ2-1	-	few	TGTGCCAGCACCCGATTCGGTCATGGGAATGAGCAGTTCTTC	CASTRFGHGNEQFF
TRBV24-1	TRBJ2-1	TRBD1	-	TGTGCCACCCGGGCAGGGGGAAACAATGAGCAGTTCTTC	CATRAGGNNEQFF
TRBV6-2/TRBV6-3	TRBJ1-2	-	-	TGTGCCAGCAGTCGACACAGCTATGGCTACACCTTC	CASSRHSYGYTF
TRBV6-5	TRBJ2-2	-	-	TGTGCCAGCAGTTACTCCGGGAGAGGAACCGGGGAGCTGTTTTTT	CASSYSGRGTGELFF
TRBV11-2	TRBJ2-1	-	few	TGTGCCAGCAGCGCAGGAAGGCATGAGCAGTTCTTC	CASSAGRHEQFF
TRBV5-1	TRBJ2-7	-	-	TGCGCCAGCAGCTTAATAACCTGGAGTCCTTCTAGTGGGAACGAGCAGTACTTC	CASSLITWSPSSGNEQYF
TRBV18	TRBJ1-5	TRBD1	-	TGTGCCAGCTCGCCGGACAGGAGTTATAGCAATCAGCCCCAGCATTTT	CASSPDRSYSNQPQHF
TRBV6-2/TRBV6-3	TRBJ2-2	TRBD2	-	TGTGCCAGCAGCCCCAGCGGGGCTCCGAACACCGGGGAGCTGTTTTTT	CASSPSGAPNTGELFF
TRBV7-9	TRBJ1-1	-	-	TGTGCCAAGACGGGGCTGAACATGGACACTGAAGCTTTCTTT	CAKTGLNMDTEAFF
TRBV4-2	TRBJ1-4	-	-	TGTGCCAGCAGCCAAGATGTCTTGCTGTCTAATGAAAAACTGTTTTTT	CASSQDVLLSNEKLFF
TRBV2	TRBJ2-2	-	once	TGTGCCAGCAGCGCAAGTAACACCGGGGAGCTGTTTTTT	CASSASNTGELFF
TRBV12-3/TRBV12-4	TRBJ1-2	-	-	TGTGCCAGCAGTTTAAACAACTATGGCTACACCTTC	CASSLNNYGYTF
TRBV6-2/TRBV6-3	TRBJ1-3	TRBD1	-	TGTGCCAGCAGCCAGACAGGGACCAACTCTGGAAACACCATATATTTT	CASSQTGTNSGNTIYF
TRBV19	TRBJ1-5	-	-	TGTGCCAGTACCACTTCCTTGTCTCTCCGCCCAGGGAATCAGCCCCAGCATTTT	CASTTSLSLRPGNQPQHF
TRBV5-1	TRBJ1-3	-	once	TGTGCCAGCAGACAGGACGGGAGAAACACCATATATTTT	CASRQDGRNTIYF
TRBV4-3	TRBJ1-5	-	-	TGCGCCAGCAGCCAAGATAGAACGGGTAGCCAGCCCCAGCATTTT	CASSQDRTGSQPQHF
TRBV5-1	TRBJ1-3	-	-	TGCGCCAGCAGCCCCCAGGGAACTGGAAACACCATATATTTT	CASSPQGTGNTIYF
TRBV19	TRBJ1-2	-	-	TGTGCCAGTAGTATAAGTCCCCAGGGGATCCGCACCGGTGGCTACACCTTC	CASSISPQGIRTGGYTF
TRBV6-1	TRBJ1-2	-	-	TGTGCCAGCAGTGATCTACCCAACAGCTATGGCTACACCTTC	CASSDLPNSYGYTF
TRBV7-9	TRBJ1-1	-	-	TGTGCCAGCAGCCACGGACGGGTGAACACTGAAGCTTTCTTT	CASSHGRVNTEAFF
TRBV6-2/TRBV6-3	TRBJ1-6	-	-	TGTGCCAGCAGTTACTCGACAGGCCTTTCACCCCTCCACTTT	CASSYSTGLSPLHF
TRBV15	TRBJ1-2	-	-	TGTGCCACCAGCAGAGATCTCAGGGGCAGTGGCTACACCTTC	CATSRDLRGSGYTF
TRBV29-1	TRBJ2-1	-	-	TGCAGCGTTGCCCCGGGCCCTGAGCAGTTCTTC	CSVAPGPEQFF
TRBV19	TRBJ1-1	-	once	TGTGCCAGCGGAACAGGGATGGACACTGAAGCTTTCTTT	CASGTGMDTEAFF
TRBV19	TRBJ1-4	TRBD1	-	TGTGCCAGTAGTGGCCTTAGGGGGCCTAATGAAAAACTGTTTTTT	CASSGLRGPNEKLFF
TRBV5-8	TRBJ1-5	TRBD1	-	TGTGCCAGCAGCTTGTATGGGACAGGGGGCGCCGGGAGCAATCAGCCCCAGCATTTT	CASSLYGTGGAGSNQPQHF
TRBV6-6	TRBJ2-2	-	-	TGTGCCAGCAGTTATACCAGGGGTGGCGGGGAGCTGTTTTTT	CASSYTRGGGELFF
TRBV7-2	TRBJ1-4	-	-	TGTGCCAGCAGCCCAAGGGGAGCAGGGAGTGAGGAAAAACTGTTTTTT	CASSPRGAGSEEKLFF
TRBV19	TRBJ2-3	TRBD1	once	TGTGCCAGTAAAGCGGGACAGGGTTTCACAGATACGCAGTATTTT	CASKAGQGFTDTQYF